These T cell receptor beta chains were read from a single sample in a study of shared clonotypes between healthy human individuals. Measured with immunoSEQ multiplex PCR; TCRdb has only the in-frame clones, and not every one. Among roughly 2.5 million clones, about 92% were seen once, and the ten largest hold 0.11% to 0.15%. The sample was naive CD4+ T cells sorted from blood. These receptors were obtained from a man aged 18 to 35 in good health. CDR3s include the opening cysteine and the closing phenylalanine or tryptophan. D genes are given only for firm matches. Rows may omit the clone size; those that give it use once, few, many or a size class.

TGTGCCAGTAGTATAGTGGGTTCCAACACTGAAGCTTTCTTT CASSIVGSNTEAFF . TRBJ1-1 14 TRBV19 .
TGTGCCAGCTCACCAGGGACGGCCTCCTACAATGAGCAGTTCTTC CASSPGTASYNEQFF . TRBJ2-1 15 TRBV18 .
TGTGCCAGCAGCTTAGGGGGAGGGAACAATGAGCAGTTCTTC CASSLGGGNNEQFF TRBD2 TRBJ2-1 14 TRBV7-9 .
TGTGCCAGCAGCCGAAGACTAGCGGGGGTATTCAATGAGCAGTTCTTC CASSRRLAGVFNEQFF TRBD2 TRBJ2-1 16 TRBV2 .
TGTGCCAGCAGCTTCGGGGGCTTGGGAGCTTTCTTT CASSFGGLGAFF . TRBJ1-1 12 TRBV7-9 few
TGTGCCAGCAGCTTGAGAACCTCCCGTGAGACCCAGTACTTC CASSLRTSRETQYF . TRBJ2-5 14 TRBV11-2 .
TGCGCCAGCAGCCAATTACGTTTCGGGGGGTCAGATACGCAGTATTTT CASSQLRFGGSDTQYF TRBD2 TRBJ2-3 16 TRBV4-1 .
TGTGCCAGTAGTATTGCAGGGGCAGATACGCAGTATTTT CASSIAGADTQYF . TRBJ2-3 13 TRBV19 .
TGCGCCAGCAGCAGAGGACTAGCTCGGAATGAGCAGTTCTTC CASSRGLARNEQFF TRBD2 TRBJ2-1 14 TRBV5-1 .
TGCGCCAGCAGCTTGGGACAGTACAAGAATTCACCCCTCCACTTT CASSLGQYKNSPLHF . TRBJ1-6 15 TRBV5-1 .
TGTGCCTGGACCCCGCAGGCCGCGGGACATGAGCAGTTCTTC CAWTPQAAGHEQFF . TRBJ2-1 14 TRBV30 .
TGTGCCAGCACCGGAAACGGCAATGAGCAGTTCTTC CASTGNGNEQFF . TRBJ2-1 12 TRBV6-5 .
TGTGCCAGCCTCGACCGTATGAACACTGAAGCTTTCTTT CASLDRMNTEAFF . TRBJ1-1 13 TRBV27 .
TGCGCCAGCAGCACCGGGACAACCTACGAGCAGTACTTC CASSTGTTYEQYF . TRBJ2-7 13 TRBV5-1 once
TGTGCCAGCAGCTACACCGGGACACGGACCTACGAGCAGTACTTC CASSYTGTRTYEQYF . TRBJ2-7 15 TRBV6-1 .
TGCGCCAGCAGCCTAGGACTAGCGGGAGTTGACGAGCAGTACTTC CASSLGLAGVDEQYF TRBD2 TRBJ2-7 15 TRBV5-1 .
TGTGCCAGCAGCTTAAGTGGCAGCGAATACGAGCAGTACTTC CASSLSGSEYEQYF . TRBJ2-7 14 TRBV7-9 .
TGTGCCAGCAGTTACAATCAGGGGCAGCAGTACTTC CASSYNQGQQYF . TRBJ2-7 12 TRBV6-6 once
TGTGCCTGGAGTTTACTTCGGGACAGGGGCACTGAAGCTTTCTTT CAWSLLRDRGTEAFF TRBD1 TRBJ1-1 15 TRBV30 few
TGTGCCAGCACTCCCCCGGGGGGGGTAGCCAAAAACATTCAGTACTTC CASTPPGGVAKNIQYF TRBD2 TRBJ2-4 16 TRBV28 .
TGTGCCAGCAGCAAGAATCAGCCCCAGCATTTT CASSKNQPQHF . TRBJ1-5 11 TRBV28 .
TGTGCCATCAGTGAGTCACAGGGAGAGGTTCAGCCCCAGCATTTT CAISESQGEVQPQHF . TRBJ1-5 15 TRBV10-3 .
TGTGCCAGCAGTACTCGTCCCACTAATGAAAAACTGTTTTTT CASSTRPTNEKLFF . TRBJ1-4 14 TRBV6-5 .
TGTGCCAGCAGCTCCCTAGGGAGCACAGATACGCAGTATTTT CASSSLGSTDTQYF . TRBJ2-3 14 TRBV7-2 .
TGTGCCAGTAGTCAATTAGCGGGGAACAGAAACATTCAGTACTTC CASSQLAGNRNIQYF TRBD2 TRBJ2-4 15 TRBV19 once
TGTGCCAGCTCACCCGCCTTGACGGGGGGACAAGAGACCCAGTACTTC CASSPALTGGQETQYF TRBD2 TRBJ2-5 16 TRBV18 once
TGTGCCAGCAGCCAGACGTTGACAGGGAATAATCAGCCCCAGCATTTT CASSQTLTGNNQPQHF TRBD1 TRBJ1-5 16 TRBV7-2 .
TGTGCCAGCAGTAGTTCACCCCTCCACTTT CASSSSPLHF . TRBJ1-6 10 TRBV2 .
TGCGCCAGCAGCCACGGGACGCCATCGAAGAGGACCGGGGAGCTGTTTTTT CASSHGTPSKRTGELFF . TRBJ2-2 17 TRBV5-1 .
TGTGCCAGCTCACCACCTATTGTTGTCAGAACTCCTTTCCAAGAGACCCAGTACTTC CASSPPIVVRTPFQETQYF . TRBJ2-5 19 TRBV18 .
TGCGCCAGCAGCCAAGTCTCGACAGGGGGATATGGCTACACCTTC CASSQVSTGGYGYTF TRBD1 TRBJ1-2 15 TRBV4-1 .
TGTGCCAGCAGGGGAGATTCACCCCTCCACTTT CASRGDSPLHF . TRBJ1-6 11 TRBV2 few
TGTGCTAGTGGTTTGGCTTTGGGGGACCCGAACACTGAAGCTTTCTTT CASGLALGDPNTEAFF . TRBJ1-1 16 TRBV12-5 .
TGTGCCAGCAGCTTGGCACAGTATAATTCACCCCTCCACTTT CASSLAQYNSPLHF . TRBJ1-6 14 TRBV5-6 .
TGTGCCAGCAGCTTAGTTAAGGATAATTCACCCCTCCACTTT CASSLVKDNSPLHF . TRBJ1-6 14 TRBV11-2 .
TGTGCCATCAGTGGGCTGGACGGAAATCAGCCCCAGCATTTT CAISGLDGNQPQHF . TRBJ1-5 14 TRBV10-3 few
TGTGCCAGCAGCGTCTTGAGCACCACTAGCACAGATACGCAGTATTTT CASSVLSTTSTDTQYF . TRBJ2-3 16 TRBV9 .
TGTGCCAGCTCACCACCCGGGACTAGCGGGAGGGACTACGAGCAGTACTTC CASSPPGTSGRDYEQYF TRBD2 TRBJ2-7 17 TRBV18 once
TGTGCCTGGAGTGTTGTAGGGGCAACCGAAGCTTTCTTT CAWSVVGATEAFF . TRBJ1-1 13 TRBV30 few
TGTGCCAGCAGCTTAGATCTCTGGACAGGGGGTACCGGGGAGCTGTTTTTT CASSLDLWTGGTGELFF TRBD1 TRBJ2-2 17 TRBV11-3 .
TGTGCCAGCAGGTCAACGGGGAGCTCCTACGAGCAGTACTTC CASRSTGSSYEQYF . TRBJ2-7 14 TRBV28 .
TGTGCCAGCAGTTCGGGACTAGCGGGAGCTACCTACGAGCAGTACTTC CASSSGLAGATYEQYF TRBD2 TRBJ2-7 16 TRBV6-5 .
TGTGCCAGCAGTTACGAATATTCACCCCTCCACTTT CASSYEYSPLHF . TRBJ1-6 12 TRBV6-6 few